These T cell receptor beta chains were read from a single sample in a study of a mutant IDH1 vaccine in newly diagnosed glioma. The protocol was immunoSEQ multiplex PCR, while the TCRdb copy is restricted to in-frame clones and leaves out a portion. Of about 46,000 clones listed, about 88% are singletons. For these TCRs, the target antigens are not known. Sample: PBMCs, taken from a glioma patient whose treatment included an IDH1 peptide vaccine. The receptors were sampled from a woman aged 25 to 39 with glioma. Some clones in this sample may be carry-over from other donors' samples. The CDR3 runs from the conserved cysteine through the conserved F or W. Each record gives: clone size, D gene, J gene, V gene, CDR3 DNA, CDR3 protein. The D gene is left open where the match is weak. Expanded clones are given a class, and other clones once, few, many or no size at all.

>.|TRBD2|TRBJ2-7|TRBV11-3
TGTGCCAGCAGCTCACGGACTAGCGGGGCTTACGAGCAGTACTTC
CASSSRTSGAYEQYF
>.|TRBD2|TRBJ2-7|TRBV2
TGTGCCAGCAGTGATGAGGTACTAGCGGAGAAGGAGTACGAGCAGTACTTC
CASSDEVLAEKEYEQYF
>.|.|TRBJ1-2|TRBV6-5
TGTGCTTCAGGGCCGCCCCCGGATGGCTACACCTTC
CASGPPPDGYTF
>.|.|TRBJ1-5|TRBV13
TGTGCCAGCAGCTTAGACCCGGACAGCTATAGCAATCAGCCCCAGCATTTT
CASSLDPDSYSNQPQHF
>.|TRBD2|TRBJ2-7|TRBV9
TGTGCCAGCTCCTTAGCGGGAGGGCCTTGGTACGAGCAGTACTTC
CASSLAGGPWYEQYF
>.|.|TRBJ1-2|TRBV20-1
TGCAGTGCTAGAACCCTCTATGGCTACACCTTC
CSARTLYGYTF
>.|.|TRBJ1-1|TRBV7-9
TGTGCCAGCAGCCCATTCCGGGGGGGCACTGAAGCTTTCTTT
CASSPFRGGTEAFF
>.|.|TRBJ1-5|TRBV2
TGTGCCAGCAAGAGCGTCGGCAGGGGTAATCAGCCCCAGCATTTT
CASKSVGRGNQPQHF
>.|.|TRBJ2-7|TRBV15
TGTGCCACCAGCAGAGCCGAAGACGAGCAGTACTTC
CATSRAEDEQYF
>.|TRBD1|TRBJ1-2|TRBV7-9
TGTGCCAGCAGCTTAGGACAGGGGGGAGGCTACACCTTC
CASSLGQGGGYTF
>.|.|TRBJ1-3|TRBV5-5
TGTGCCAGCAGCCAGGGTTACTCTGGAAACACCATATATTTT
CASSQGYSGNTIYF
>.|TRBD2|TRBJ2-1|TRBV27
TGTGCCAGCAGGGTAGCGGGAGGCAATGAGCAGTTCTTC
CASRVAGGNEQFF
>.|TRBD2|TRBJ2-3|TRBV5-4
TGTGCCAGCAGGTTGGGACTAGTCACAGATACGCAGTATTTT
CASRLGLVTDTQYF
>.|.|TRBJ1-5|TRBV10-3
TGTGCCATCAGTGCGGAGGGGAGAGGTCAGCCCCAGCATTTT
CAISAEGRGQPQHF
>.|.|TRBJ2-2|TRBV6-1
TGTGCCAGCAGTGAAAGGGTAGGGGACACCGGGGAGCTGTTTTTT
CASSERVGDTGELFF
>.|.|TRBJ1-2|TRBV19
TGTGCCACCCGGGGTGGGCCCCTCTATGGCTACACCTTC
CATRGGPLYGYTF
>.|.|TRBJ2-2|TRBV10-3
TGTGCCATCAGTGAACAGGGTTTCGGGGTCACCGGGGAGCTGTTTTTT
CAISEQGFGVTGELFF
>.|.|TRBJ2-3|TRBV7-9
TGTGCCAGCAGCTGGGGCGGAGCGGTAGATACGCAGTATTTT
CASSWGGAVDTQYF
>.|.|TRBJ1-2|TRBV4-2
TGTGCCAGCAGCCAAGACCAGGGGCCCTCGGGCTACACCTTC
CASSQDQGPSGYTF
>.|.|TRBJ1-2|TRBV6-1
TGTGCCAGCCCAGGCCCCTACTATGGCTACACCTTC
CASPGPYYGYTF
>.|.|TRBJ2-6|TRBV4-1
TGCGCCAGCAGCCAAGATACGGTTTCTGGGGCCAACGTCCTGACTTTC
CASSQDTVSGANVLTF
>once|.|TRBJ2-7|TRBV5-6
TGTGCCAGCAGCTTAGGTACGGCTTCCTACGAGCAGTACTTC
CASSLGTASYEQYF
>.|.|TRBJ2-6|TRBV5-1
TGCGCCAGCAGCTTGTCTGTATCTGGGGCCAACGTCCTGACTTTC
CASSLSVSGANVLTF
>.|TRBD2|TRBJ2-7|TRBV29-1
TGCAGCGTTGAATCCCCGACTAGCGGAGGTCCCTACGAGCAGTACTTC
CSVESPTSGGPYEQYF
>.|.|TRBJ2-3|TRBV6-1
TGTGCCAGCAGTGAACTAGCTGGGGATACGCAGTATTTT
CASSELAGDTQYF
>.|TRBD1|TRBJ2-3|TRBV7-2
TGTGCCAGCAGCTTAGGGGGACAGGACACAGATACGCAGTATTTT
CASSLGGQDTDTQYF
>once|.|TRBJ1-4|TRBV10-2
TGCGCCAGCAGTGAGTCAGCCCTAAGCGGTGAAAAACTGTTTTTT
CASSESALSGEKLFF
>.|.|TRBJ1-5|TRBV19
TGTGCCAGTAAGGGTCCCAATCAGCCCCAGCATTTT
CASKGPNQPQHF
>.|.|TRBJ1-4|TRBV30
TGTGCCTGGGGGGGGGACCGGGAAAAACTGTTTTTT
CAWGGDREKLFF
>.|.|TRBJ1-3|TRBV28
TGTGCCAGCAGTTTATACGGCTCCTCTGGAAACACCATATATTTT
CASSLYGSSGNTIYF
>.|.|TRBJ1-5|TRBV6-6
TGTGCCAGCAGTTCCCGGGTCACGTCCCAGCATTTT
CASSSRVTSQHF
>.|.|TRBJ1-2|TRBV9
TGTGCCAGCCTTGGCCGGGCTGCCTATGGCTACACCTTC
CASLGRAAYGYTF
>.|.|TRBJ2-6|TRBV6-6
TGTGCCAGCACTACAGCTGGGGCCAACGTCCTGACTTTC
CASTTAGANVLTF
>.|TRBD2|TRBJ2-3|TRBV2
TGTGCCAGCAGGACTAGCGGGAGGGCCGTCGGAGATACGCAGTATTTT
CASRTSGRAVGDTQYF
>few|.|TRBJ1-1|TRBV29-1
TGCAGCGTTCGAGGATTCTTGAACACTGAAGCTTTCTTT
CSVRGFLNTEAFF
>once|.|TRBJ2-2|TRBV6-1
TGTGCCAGCAGTGAATTGAGGCCTGTCTCCGGGGAGCTGTTTTTT
CASSELRPVSGELFF
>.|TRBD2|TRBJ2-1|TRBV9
TGTGCCAGCAGCCCTACCGGGGGGAATGAGCAGTTCTTC
CASSPTGGNEQFF
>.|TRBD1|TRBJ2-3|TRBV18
TGTGCCAGCCTAAGGGGACAGGGAACCACAGATACGCAGTATTTT
CASLRGQGTTDTQYF
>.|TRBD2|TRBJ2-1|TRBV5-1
TGCGCCAGCAGCTTGGAAGGCACTAGCGGGAGGGCCGGGCAGGGGAAGAAGTTCTTC
CASSLEGTSGRAGQGKKFF
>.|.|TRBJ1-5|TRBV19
TGTGCCAGTAGTATTGGAGGGGGAGGCAATCAGCCCCAGCATTTT
CASSIGGGGNQPQHF
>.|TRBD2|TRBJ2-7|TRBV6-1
TGTGCCAGCAGTCTCTCTACTAGCGGTCTTTACGAGCAGTACTTC
CASSLSTSGLYEQYF
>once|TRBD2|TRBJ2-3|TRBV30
TGTGCCTGGACTAGCGGGAGCACAGATACGCAGTATTTT
CAWTSGSTDTQYF
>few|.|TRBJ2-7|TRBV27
TGTGCCAGCAGTTTAGCAGTACAGGGAAAGTACGAGCAGTACTTC
CASSLAVQGKYEQYF
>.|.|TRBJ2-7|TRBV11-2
TGTGCCAGCAGCTTCCTGGACAGCTTACGTTACGAGCAGTACTTC
CASSFLDSLRYEQYF
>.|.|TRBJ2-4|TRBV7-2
TGTGCCAGCAGCTCCCATTCTACAGGGCCCAAAAACATTCAGTACTTC
CASSSHSTGPKNIQYF
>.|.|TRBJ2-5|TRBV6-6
TGTGCCAGCAGTTACGAGTACCAAGAGACCCAGTACTTC
CASSYEYQETQYF